These 22 T cell receptor beta chains came from one sample sequenced in a study of blood T cell repertoires in COVID-19 (dated by TCRdb to the early 2020s). Libraries came from the immunoSEQ multiplex PCR assay. Entries here come from immuneACCESS through TCRdb and include only in-frame sequences with V and J called. Some clones fail to appear in such tables; in the studies checked, an unresolved V gene covers under half of the shortfall, and the cause of the remainder is unknown. This sample is represented by approximately 49,000 clones; approximately 86% of them were singletons. Roughly 3% of the sample lies in the top ten. Sequences were obtained from peripheral blood. The receptors were gathered from a man between 50 and 59 years old with active COVID-19.

The rearrangement uses TRBV19 and TRBJ1-5; unclear D gene. V shed 4 bases and J shed 6 bases, with 10 bases lying between them. This CDR3 has 13 amino acids. CDR1 and CDR2 (germline): LNHDA, SQIVND (reference sequence). The CDR3 DNA sequence: TGTGCCAGTAGTACCCTACCAGGTCAGCCCCAGCATTTT. It translates to CASSTLPGQPQHF.

Only one count was recorded for this clone. V gene TRBV18 combines with J gene TRBJ1-1; no definite D call. CDR1 and CDR2 from the germline V gene are KGHSH and LQKENI. The V and J ends lost 3 bases and 11 bases respectively, with 16 bases between them. This CDR3 has 13 residues. The chain's CDR3 is CASSPGPLGSAFF. The DNA of the CDR3 is TGTGCCAGCTCACCCGGGCCCTTGGGGAGCGCTTTCTTT.

A few counts support this clone. This rearrangement joins TRBV7-6 to TRBJ1-5, with D perhaps TRBD1 (5 bases). The CDR3 has 17 amino acids. Looked up from germline, CDR1 is SGHVS and CDR2 is FNYEAQ. Trimming removed 5 bases at V and 0 bases at J, with 17 bases between. CDR3 DNA: TGTGCCAGCAGCCCGCGGGGGACGGAGTATAGCAATCAGCCCCAGCATTTT. It encodes CASSPRGTEYSNQPQHF.

The gene calls are TRBV19 and TRBJ2-5; TRBD1 is a possible D gene (5 bases). The CDR3 spans 15 residues. V gave up 3 bases and J gave up 4 bases, with 15 bases separating them. Germline loops: CDR1 LNHDA, CDR2 SQIVND (reference sequence). The CDR3 loop reads CASSILGLDGETQYF. CDR3 DNA sequence: TGTGCCAGTAGTATTCTGGGGCTAGATGGAGAGACCCAGTACTTC.

The J gene is TRBJ1-2, the V gene TRBV20-1; D uncertain. Germline values: CDR1 DFQATT, CDR2 SNEGSKA (reference sequence). Between the trimmed V and J ends, which lost 8 bases and 8 bases, there was a span of 15 bases. The CDR3 consists of 11 residues. The CDR3 DNA reads as TGCAGTTACGCCCGGTCGGAGGGCTACACCTTC. The encoded protein is CSYARSEGYTF.

The CDR3: CAISGSGQDYEQYF. CDR3 DNA sequence: TGTGCCATCAGTGGGTCGGGACAGGACTACGAGCAGTACTTC. The chain employs TRBV10-3 and TRBJ2-7; TRBD1 matches 8 bases. After removal of 4 bases from V and 3 bases from J, the junction contained 5 bases not matched to a gene. This CDR3 has 14 residues. The germline gives CDR1 ENHRY, CDR2 SYGVKD.

This chain uses TRBV18 with TRBJ2-5, with TRBD2 identical over 12 bases. Trimming took 1 base from V and 1 from J; bases not matched to a gene: 1. CDR1 KGHSH and CDR2 LQKENI come from the germline V gene. The CDR3 is 16 residues long. CDR3 DNA sequence: TGTGCCAGCTCACCACGGACTAGCGGGACCCAAGAGACCCAGTACTTC. It yields the protein CASSPRTSGTQETQYF.

V gene TRBV6-6 combines with J gene TRBJ1-3; 7 bases match TRBD1. Germline-derived CDR1 and CDR2 are MNHNY and SVGAGI (reference sequence). The CDR3 totals 14 residues. The J segment lost 6 bases and the V segment lost 5 bases, leaving 7 bases of the junction unmatched. The chain's CDR3 is CASSPLGQINTIYF. CDR3 DNA: TGTGCCAGCAGTCCGTTGGGACAGATAAACACCATATATTTT.

V is TRBV18 and J is TRBJ2-3; D ambiguous. The CDR3 has 15 residues. Germline-derived CDR1 and CDR2 are KGHSH and LQKENI. V lost 0 bases to trimming and J lost 4 bases, with 11 bases between them. CDR3 sequence reads: CASSPPGPSADTQYF. The CDR3 DNA reads TGTGCCAGCTCACCACCGGGCCCCTCCGCAGATACGCAGTATTTT.

CDR3 region: CASSDGLASGGELFF. CDR3 DNA sequence: TGTGCCAGCAGTGATGGGCTAGCGTCAGGCGGGGAGCTGTTTTTT. This chain joins TRBV2 and TRBJ2-2; maybe TRBD2 (6 bases). The V gene lost 3 bases and the J gene lost 7 bases, with 15 bases spanning the gap. This CDR3 contains 15 residues. Germline values: CDR1 SNHLY, CDR2 FYNNEI. The variable domain in full, with the rest retrieved from reference TRBV2 and TRBJ2-2, is EPEVTQTPSHQVTQMGQEVILRCVPISNHLYFYWYRQILGQKVEFLVSFYNNEISEKSEIFDDQFSVERPDGSNFTLKIRSTKLEDSAMYFCASSDGLASGGELFFGEGSRLTVL.

The rearrangement joins TRBV5-1 to TRBJ2-1; the match to TRBD2 covers 10 bases. Germline V CDR1 and CDR2: SGHRS, YFSETQ. The CDR3 length is 16 residues. After removal of 7 bases from V and 0 bases from J, the junction contained 7 bases not matched to a gene. The CDR3 reads CASQRGGGSSYNEQFF. CDR3 DNA: TGCGCCAGCCAGCGGGGGGGCGGAAGCTCCTACAATGAGCAGTTCTTC.

V is TRBV6-4 and J is TRBJ1-2, with D perhaps TRBD1 (5 bases). Germline V gene lookup returns CDR1 MRHNA and CDR2 SNTAGT. CDR3 length: 22 amino acids. V shed 2 bases and J shed 3 bases, with 34 bases lying between them. The CDR3 spells CASSDRPSTSLGAQQPHYGYTF. Written as DNA, the CDR3 is TGTGCCAGCAGTGACCGGCCGTCGACCTCCTTAGGGGCCCAACAACCACACTATGGCTACACCTTC.

The CDR3 sequence is CASSPGGTAYEQYV. The DNA for the CDR3 is TGTGCCAGCTCACCGGGAGGGACGGCCTACGAGCAGTACGTC. The V gene is TRBV18, the J gene TRBJ2-7; TRBD2 matches 7 bases. This CDR3 has 14 amino acids. The germline CDR1 and CDR2 sequences are KGHSH and LQKENI. The V gene end was trimmed by 3 bases and the J gene end by 2 bases; junction bases not matched to a gene: 4.

The CDR3 sequence: CAWSVGSIGTDTQYF. DNA of the CDR3: TGTGCCTGGAGTGTGGGTAGCATTGGCACAGATACGCAGTATTTT. The chain combines TRBV30 with TRBJ2-3, with no clear D. Trimming shortened V by 0 bases and J by 1 base, and 11 bases separated the two germline ends. Germline lookup yields CDR1 GTSNPN and CDR2 SVGIG (reference sequence). This CDR3 contains 15 residues.

The chain carries TRBV4-1 and TRBJ2-7; no reliable D call. CDR1 is MGHRA and CDR2 is YSYEKL in the germline V gene. V lost 1 base, J lost 1 base, and 5 bases lay in between. The CDR3 is 13 residues long. CDR3 nucleotides: TGCGCCAGCAGCCAAGTCGGTTCCTACGAGCAGTACTTC. It specifies CASSQVGSYEQYF.

The chain joins TRBV9 to TRBJ2-3, with 7 bases identical to TRBD1. Germline V gives CDR1 SGDLS, CDR2 YYNGEE. The CDR3 contains 14 residues. Germline trimming cut 0 bases from V and 4 bases from J; bases unmatched to any gene: 2. CDR3 sequence reads: CASSVATGADTQYF. The CDR3 nucleotides are TGTGCCAGCAGCGTAGCTACAGGGGCAGATACGCAGTATTTT.

This clone was picked up one time. The chain carries TRBV18 and TRBJ2-5; maybe TRBD2 (5 bases). This CDR3 is 12 amino acids long. From germline, CDR1 is KGHSH and CDR2 LQKENI. V was clipped by 9 bases and J by 9 bases, with 17 bases between them. CDR3 nucleotide sequence: TGTGCCAGTAGGACGGGGTCTCACCCCCAGTACTTC. Translated, it gives CASRTGSHPQYF.

CDR3 sequence (DNA): TGTGCCAGCAGCACCCTTGCGGGAGTAGGTACAGATACGCAGTATTTT. Residues: CASSTLAGVGTDTQYF. V usage is TRBV7-6 and J usage is TRBJ2-3; 7 bases agree with TRBD2. V shed 5 bases, J shed 3 bases, and the junction held 11 bases outside the gene matches. Germline assignment: CDR1 SGHVS and CDR2 FNYEAQ. This CDR3 is built from 16 residues.

The chain has TRBV10-3 and TRBJ2-3; TRBD1 matches at 11 bases. With V trimmed by 2 bases and J by 3 bases, 1 base remained unmatched. This CDR3 has 15 amino acids. Germline CDR1 is ENHRY and CDR2 is SYGVKD. DNA of the CDR3: TGTGCCATCAGTGAGGGGACAGGGGGGACAGATACGCAGTATTTT. This codes for CAISEGTGGTDTQYF.

The chain recombines TRBV7-3 with TRBJ2-3; no firm D call. The ends were cut back, 0 bases at V and 0 bases at J, with 7 bases in the middle. The germline gives CDR1 SGHTA, CDR2 FQGTGA. The CDR3 runs to 15 residues. Here the CDR3 reads CASSLTPSSTDTQYF. CDR3 nucleotide sequence: TGTGCCAGCAGCTTAACCCCCTCTAGCACAGATACGCAGTATTTT.

The rearrangement joins TRBV5-4 to TRBJ2-5; TRBD1 might be the D (5 bases). The CDR3 is made up of 15 amino acids. The ends were cut back, 0 bases at V and 2 bases at J, with 11 bases in the middle. The germline gives CDR1 SGHNT, CDR2 YYREEE (reference sequence). CDR3 nucleotides: TGTGCCAGCAGCTTGGTAGCAGGGCGTCAAGAGACCCAGTACTTC. Protein product: CASSLVAGRQETQYF. The whole variable domain, filled in from reference TRBV5-4 and TRBJ2-5, reads ETGVTQSPTHLIKTRGQQVTLRCSSQSGHNTVSWYQQALGQGPQFIFQYYREEENGRGNFPPRFSGLQFPNYSSELNVNALELDDSALYLCASSLVAGRQETQYFGPGTRLLVL.

The rearrangement links TRBV5-1 to TRBJ2-6; possible D gene TRBD2, 6 bases. V lost 0 bases and J lost 4, with 23 bases in between. CDR3 length equals 20 residues. CDR1 and CDR2 from the germline V gene are SGHRS and YFSETQ. This chain's CDR3 is CASSLGATNLWEDGANVLTF. The CDR3 DNA reads as TGCGCCAGCAGCTTGGGGGCGACGAATTTATGGGAGGACGGGGCCAACGTCCTGACTTTC.